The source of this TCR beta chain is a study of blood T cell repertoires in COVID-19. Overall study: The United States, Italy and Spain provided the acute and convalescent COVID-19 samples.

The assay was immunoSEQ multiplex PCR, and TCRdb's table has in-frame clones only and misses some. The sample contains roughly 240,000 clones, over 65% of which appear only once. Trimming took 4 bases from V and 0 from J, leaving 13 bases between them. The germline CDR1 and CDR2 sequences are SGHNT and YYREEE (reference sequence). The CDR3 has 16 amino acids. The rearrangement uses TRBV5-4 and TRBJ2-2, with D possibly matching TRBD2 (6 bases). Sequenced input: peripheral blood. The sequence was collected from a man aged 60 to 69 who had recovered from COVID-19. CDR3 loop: CASSTDYAANTGELFF. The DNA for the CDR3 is TGTGCCAGCAGCACGGACTACGCAGCGAACACCGGGGAGCTGTTTTTT.